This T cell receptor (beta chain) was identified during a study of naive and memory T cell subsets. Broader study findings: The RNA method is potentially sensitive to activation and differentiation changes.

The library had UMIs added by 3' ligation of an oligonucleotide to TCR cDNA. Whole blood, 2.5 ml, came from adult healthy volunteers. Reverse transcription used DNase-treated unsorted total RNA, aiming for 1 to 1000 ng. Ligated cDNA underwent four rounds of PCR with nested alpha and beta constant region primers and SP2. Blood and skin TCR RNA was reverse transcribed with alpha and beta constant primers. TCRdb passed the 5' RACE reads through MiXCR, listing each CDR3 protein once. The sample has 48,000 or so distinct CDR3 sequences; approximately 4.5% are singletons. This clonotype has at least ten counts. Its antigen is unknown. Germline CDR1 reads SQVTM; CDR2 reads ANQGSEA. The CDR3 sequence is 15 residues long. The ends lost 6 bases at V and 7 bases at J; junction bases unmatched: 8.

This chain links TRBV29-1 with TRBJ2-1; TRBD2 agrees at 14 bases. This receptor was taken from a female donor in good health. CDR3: CSVVGTSGSSNEQFF. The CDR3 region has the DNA TGCAGCGTAGTCGGGACTAGCGGGAGCTCTAATGAGCAGTTCTTC.